The clone carrying this T cell receptor (beta chain) showed up just a few times. The antigen remains undetermined. This sample was included in a study of identical twins. A universal primer site was created by template switching, with the cDNA bearing unique molecular identifiers. MiXCR, run by TCRdb on the 5' RACE reads, gives a single entry per CDR3 protein. This table has 1.5 million to 2 million distinct CDR3 sequences, 32% appearing once. Study observations and caveats: High-abundance cord blood beta clonotypes had fewer insertions; memory repertoires showed none. The study found that models underestimated out-of-frame TCR alpha sharing in monozygotic twins.

Among all donors, each was a healthy Caucasian. Sequenced input: cord blood. The sequence came from a newborn girl in good health.

DNA of the CDR3: TGCGCCAGCAGCCCAAAACGACAGGGGCCGGGCTCCTACGAGCAGTACTTC. This sequence encodes CASSPKRQGPGSYEQYF. J is TRBJ2-7 and V is TRBV4-1, with 8 nucleotides matching TRBD1. The CDR3 covers 17 residues. The ends lost 4 bases at V and 0 bases at J; junction bases unmatched: 11. Germline V CDR1 and CDR2: MGHRA, YSYEKL.